The TCR beta chain described here comes from a study of T cells after yellow fever vaccination. Trimming shortened V by 1 base and J by 2 bases, and 16 bases separated the two germline ends. Per germline, CDR1 SGHVS and CDR2 FQNEAQ. The length of the CDR3 is 17 residues. General study findings and limits: Post-booster repertoires again held most primary-vaccination clones (roughly 95% CD4, roughly 90% CD8). There was a possibility that FACS-sorted repertoires contained abundant clonotypes contaminating from the bulk population.

This clonotype occurred many times. Its target is not known. By 5'RACE template switching, TCR cDNA was produced, with a universal primer site and UMIs added in the process. TCRdb used MiXCR to reprocess the 5' RACE reads, holding one entry per CDR3 protein. The table shows about 400,000 distinct CDR3 sequences, with around 6.5% occurring only once. V usage is TRBV7-8 and J usage is TRBJ2-3; D tentatively fits TRBD1 or TRBD2 (5 bases each). The material was PBMCs, obtained 5 days after the yellow fever booster vaccination. This receptor was identified in a man aged 25 to 40 who received the YFV17D yellow fever vaccine. The CDR3 is CASSLGFMGRTTDTQYF. In DNA form, the CDR3 reads TGTGCCAGCAGCTTAGGCTTTATGGGACGAACCACAGATACGCAGTATTTT.